This TCR beta chain stems from a study of shared clonotypes between healthy human individuals. Naive CD8 cells comprised CD45RO-negative, CCR7-positively selected cells, excluding terminally differentiated effector memory CD45RA+ cells. Profiled with immunoSEQ multiplex PCR; TCRdb holds only in-frame clones, not every one. The sample lists some 2 million clones, approximately 94% occurring once. Germline CDR1 and CDR2: MNHNY and SVGAGI (reference sequence). V shed 6 bases, J shed 1 base, and the junction held 4 bases outside the gene matches. The CDR3 sequence is 15 residues long. The rearrangement links TRBV6-6 to TRBJ2-2; 8 nucleotides align to TRBD2. The TCR originated in a man between 18 and 35 years old in good health. Specimen: naive CD8+ T cells sorted from blood. The CDR3 DNA reads as TGTGCCAGCAGACCGGGACTAGGGAACACCGGGGAGCTGTTTTTT. This gives the protein CASRPGLGNTGELFF.